This T cell receptor (beta chain) was profiled in a study of control samples from healthy donors and cancer patients. Germline lookup yields CDR1 WNHNN and CDR2 SYGVQD (reference sequence). The ends lost 2 bases at V and 0 bases at J; junction bases unmatched: 0. This CDR3 is built from 15 residues. Produced via immunoSEQ multiplex PCR; TCRdb's table is partial and in-frame only. The profile shows 60,000 to 80,000 clones, about 88% of them singletons. The specimen was blood. The clonotype was recovered from a woman aged 45-65 years in good health. The rearrangement joins TRBV10-1 to TRBJ2-1; 8 bases are shared with TRBD2. Written as DNA, the CDR3 is TGCGCCAGCAGTGAGAGCGGGAGCTCCTACAATGAGCAGTTCTTC. Amino acids: CASSESGSSYNEQFF.